The 9 T cell receptor beta chains reported below all come from one sample, sequenced in a study of tumor-infiltrating lymphocytes in primary liver carcinoma. Scientists recovered RNA and DNA together from approximately 20-30 mg of unsorted bulk tissue. Researchers generated TCR beta cDNA from about 460 ng of total RNA, relying on a constant-region primer. Sequencing libraries for TCR beta derived from three nested multiplex PCR rounds that used slightly modified ARM-PCR. PCR rounds one and two used TRBV1-TRBV30 forward primers with a C-beta reverse primer for around 9 cycles each. TCRdb ran MiXCR on the multiplex PCR reads and lists one entry per CDR3 protein. Among 48,000 or so distinct CDR3 sequences, over 65% were seen once, and the ten largest hold over 25%. The sample comprised liver tumor tissue from sampling region 3. Regarding subset: tumor region T3, left-lateral pole. These receptors were obtained from a man aged 35-49 years with primary liver carcinoma and hepatitis B virus infection.

About this clonotype itself: This may be a read error: a much more frequent sequence differs by one nucleotide. The chain joins TRBV10-1 to TRBJ2-5; 7 bases align to TRBD1. The CDR3 is 15 residues long. Germline CDR1 and CDR2: WNHNN and SYGVQD (reference sequence). The CDR3 reads CASSPLTTGQETKYF. CDR3 DNA sequence: TGCGCCAGCAGCCCACTCACGACAGGGCAAGAGACCAAGTACTTC.

On this clonotype: A read error is possible here, since a much larger clone lies one base away. V usage is TRBV20-1 and J usage is TRBJ1-2, with D tentatively TRBD1 (6 bases). This CDR3 has 12 residues. Germline V gene lookup returns CDR1 DFQATT and CDR2 SNEGSKA (reference sequence). The CDR3: CSVRAGVGGYTF. The CDR3 bases are TGCAGTGTTAGAGCAGGGGTCGGCGGCTACACCTTC.

A single count supports this clonotype. The genes are TRBV11-2 and TRBJ2-7; D is ambiguous. Germline V gene sequence: CDR1 SGHAT, CDR2 FQNNGV. The CDR3 loop spans 13 amino acids. The CDR3 protein is CACPKEASYEQYF. CDR3 coding DNA: TGTGCTTGCCCCAAAGAGGCGTCCTACGAGCAGTACTTC.

In regard to this clonotype: Mismatch with germline at one junction end may stem from a read error. The chain couples TRBV14 to TRBJ2-7; perhaps TRBD2 as D (6 bases). Per germline, CDR1 SGHDN and CDR2 FVKESK. The CDR3 extends over 13 amino acids. Here the CDR3 reads CVSRMGGLQEQYF. The CDR3 DNA follows: TGTGTCAGCAGGATGGGAGGACTCCAGGAGCAGTACTTC.

In this sample, this clonotype turned up once. An end of the junction does not agree with germline; a read error may underlie this. The chain links TRBV6-5 to TRBJ2-5; 13 bases line up with TRBD2. This CDR3 has 14 residues. CDR1 and CDR2 from the germline V gene are MNHEY and SVGAGI. The CDR3 sequence is CANSLGTSGKTQYF. DNA of the CDR3: TGTGCCAACAGCCTAGGGACTAGCGGGAAGACCCAATACTTC.

A word on this clonotype: This CDR3 fails to terminate in the conserved phenylalanine or tryptophan, so it likely reflects a read error. No DNA is shown, since the ends of the CDR3 on it are uncertain; the CDR3 is the one TCRdb lists. The chain has TRBV7-9 and TRBJ1-2; the DNA was not used to check the table's D call, TRBD1. CDR1 SEHNR and CDR2 FQNEAQ come from the germline V gene (reference sequence). A total of 13 residues make up the CDR3, ends included. The CDR3 sequence is CASSPTGIYGYTS.

This clonotype was recorded once. The CDR3: CASSRPVAGAKGYTF. For the CDR3, the DNA is TGTGCCAGCAGTCGCCCGGTGGCAGGGGCGAAAGGCTACACCTTC. V and J are TRBV28 and TRBJ1-2; a weak D match, TRBD1 (6 bases). This CDR3 region has 15 residues. Germline V CDR1 and CDR2: MDHEN, SYDVKM. V shed 5 bases and J shed 8 bases, with 21 bases lying between them.

This clonotype was observed at least ten times. V usage is TRBV6-2 or TRBV6-3 and J usage is TRBJ2-7; 7 bases are a match to TRBD2. The V gene's germline CDR1 is MNHEY and CDR2 SVGEGT. The ends lost 5 bases at V and 6 bases at J; junction bases unmatched: 7. The CDR3 is 13 amino acids. The CDR3 spells CASSLGSGGEQYF. The CDR3 DNA sequence: TGTGCCAGCAGTCTCGGTTCGGGAGGCGAGCAGTACTTC.

Points on this clonotype: The junction does not match germline at one end; this may be a read error. CDR3 in DNA: TGTGCCAGCAGCCGAGTAGACAGGGGCGCTTCCTTT. This encodes CASSRVDRGASF. The chain combines TRBV12-3 or TRBV12-4 with TRBJ1-1; 8 bases are a match to TRBD1. The CDR3 loop spans 12 amino acids.